This TCR beta chain is from a study of blood T cell repertoires in COVID-19. Here immunoSEQ multiplex PCR was the method, and the copy in TCRdb shows in-frame clones only, minus some. The data show around 100,000 clones, roughly four fifths seen once. The CDR3 is 13 amino acids. Germline-derived CDR1 and CDR2 are WNHNN and SYGVQD (reference sequence). Trimming cost V 4 bases and J 4 bases, with 10 bases left between them. The chain recombines TRBV10-1 with TRBJ1-1; D is perhaps TRBD1 (5 bases). The receptor comes from a man between 65 and 85 years old with acute or convalescent COVID-19. Material: peripheral blood. The CDR3 here is CASSVTVGTEAFF. CDR3 bases: TGCGCCAGCAGTGTGACAGTGGGCACTGAAGCTTTCTTT.